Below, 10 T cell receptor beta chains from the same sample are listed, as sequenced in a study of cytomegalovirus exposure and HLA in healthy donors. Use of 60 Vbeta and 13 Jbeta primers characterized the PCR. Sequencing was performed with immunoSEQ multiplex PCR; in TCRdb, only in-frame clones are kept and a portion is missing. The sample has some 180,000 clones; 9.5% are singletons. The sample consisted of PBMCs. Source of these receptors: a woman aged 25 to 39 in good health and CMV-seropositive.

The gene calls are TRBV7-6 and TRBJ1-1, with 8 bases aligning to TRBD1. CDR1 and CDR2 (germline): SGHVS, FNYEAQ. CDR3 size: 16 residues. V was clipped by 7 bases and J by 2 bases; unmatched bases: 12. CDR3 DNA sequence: TGTGCCAGCACCCAGGGGGCGTGGAGGGACAACACTGAAGCTTTCTTT. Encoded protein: CASTQGAWRDNTEAFF.

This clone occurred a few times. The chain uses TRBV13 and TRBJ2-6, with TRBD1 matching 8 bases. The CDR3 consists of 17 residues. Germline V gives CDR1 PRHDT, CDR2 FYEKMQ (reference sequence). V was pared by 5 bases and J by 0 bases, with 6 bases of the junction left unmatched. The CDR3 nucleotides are TGTGCCAGCAGCCTGGGACAGGTCAACTCTGGGGCCAACGTCCTGACTTTC. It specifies CASSLGQVNSGANVLTF.

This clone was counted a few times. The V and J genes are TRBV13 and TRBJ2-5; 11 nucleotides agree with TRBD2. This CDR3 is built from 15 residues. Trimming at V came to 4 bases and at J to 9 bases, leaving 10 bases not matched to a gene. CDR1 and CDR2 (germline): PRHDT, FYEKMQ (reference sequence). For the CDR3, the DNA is TGTGCCAGCAGCTCCGGGACTAGCGGTCATAGGGCCCAGTACTTC. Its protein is CASSSGTSGHRAQYF. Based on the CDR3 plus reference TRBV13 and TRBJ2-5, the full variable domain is AAGVIQSPRHLIKEKRETATLKCYPIPRHDTVYWYQQGPGQDPQFLISFYEKMQSDKGSIPDRFSAQQFSDYHSELNMSSLELGDSALYFCASSSGTSGHRAQYFGPGTRLLVL.

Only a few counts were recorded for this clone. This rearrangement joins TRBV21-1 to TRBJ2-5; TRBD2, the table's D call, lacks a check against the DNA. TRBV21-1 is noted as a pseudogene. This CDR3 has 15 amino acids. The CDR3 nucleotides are TGTGCCAGCAGCATAACCCCGGGGGTCCAAGAGACCCAGTACTTC. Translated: CASSITPGVQETQYF.

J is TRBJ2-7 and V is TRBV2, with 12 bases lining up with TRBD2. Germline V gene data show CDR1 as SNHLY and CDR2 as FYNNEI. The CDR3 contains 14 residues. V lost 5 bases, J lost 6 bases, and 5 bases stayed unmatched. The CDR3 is CASSNILAGGEQYF. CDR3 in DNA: TGTGCCAGCAGTAACATACTAGCGGGAGGCGAGCAGTACTTC.

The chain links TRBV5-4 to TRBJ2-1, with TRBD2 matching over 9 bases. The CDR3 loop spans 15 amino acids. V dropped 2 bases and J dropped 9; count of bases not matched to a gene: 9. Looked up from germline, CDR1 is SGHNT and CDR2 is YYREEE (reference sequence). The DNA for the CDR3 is TGTGCCAGCAGCTTAGACCAGCGGGAGGTGGGTGAGCAGTTCTTC. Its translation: CASSLDQREVGEQFF.

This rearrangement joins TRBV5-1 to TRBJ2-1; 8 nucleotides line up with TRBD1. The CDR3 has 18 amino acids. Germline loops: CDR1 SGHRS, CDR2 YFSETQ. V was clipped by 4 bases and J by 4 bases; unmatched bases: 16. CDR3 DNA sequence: TGCGCCAGCAGCGGCCGTGGGACTCCGGGACAGGATTACAATGAGCAGTTCTTC. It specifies CASSGRGTPGQDYNEQFF.

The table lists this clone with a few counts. Here the CDR3 DNA reads TGTGCCAGCAGCTTAGTCGGGACAGGATCGGAGACCCAGTACTTC. It codes for CASSLVGTGSETQYF. The chain employs TRBV7-9 and TRBJ2-5, with 8 bases identical to TRBD1. Germline V CDR1 and CDR2: SEHNR, FQNEAQ (reference sequence). CDR3 length: 15 residues. V was pared by 1 base and J by 5 bases, with 6 bases of the junction left unmatched.

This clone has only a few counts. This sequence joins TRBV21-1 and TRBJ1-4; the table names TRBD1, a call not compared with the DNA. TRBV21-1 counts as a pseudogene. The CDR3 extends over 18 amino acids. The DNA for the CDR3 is TGTGCCAGCAGCAAAGCGCTCGAACGACAGGGCCCCTATGAAAAACTGTTTTTT. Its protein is CASSKALERQGPYEKLFF.

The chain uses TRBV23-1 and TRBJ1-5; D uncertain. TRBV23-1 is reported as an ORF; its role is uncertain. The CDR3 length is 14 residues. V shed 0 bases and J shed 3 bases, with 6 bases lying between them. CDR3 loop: CASSQSGPNQPQHF. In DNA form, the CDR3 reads TGCGCCAGCAGTCAATCTGGGCCCAATCAGCCCCAGCATTTT.